The rows below give T cell receptor beta chains drawn from one sample of a study of tumor-infiltrating lymphocytes in primary liver carcinoma. TCRdb ran MiXCR on the multiplex PCR reads and lists one entry per CDR3 protein. The sample contains approximately 92,000 distinct CDR3 sequences, around two thirds of which appear only once. What was sequenced was liver tumor tissue from sampling region 5. All receptors derive from a woman aged 55 to 70 with primary liver carcinoma and hepatitis B virus infection. The CDR3 runs from the conserved cysteine through the conserved F or W. A D gene is named only where the DNA matches it firmly. Rows may omit the clone size; those that give it use once, few, many or a size class.

cdr3_aa | cdr3_nt | j_call | v_call | clone_size | d_call
CVTHQTATSYEQYF | TGTGTCACCCATCAGACGGCTACATCCTATGAGCAGTACTTC | TRBJ2-7 | TRBV6-5 | - | -
CASSYQDTSSYEQYF | TGTGCCAGCAGTTACCAGGACACGAGCTCCTACGAGCAGTACTTC | TRBJ2-7 | TRBV6-2/TRBV6-3 | many | -
CASSEHGAGANVLTF | TGTGCCAGTAGTGAACATGGGGCTGGGGCCAACGTCCTGACTTTC | TRBJ2-6 | TRBV6-1 | - | -
CASSRLITGGLFF | TGTGCCAGCAGCCGACTGATCACCGGGGGGCTGTTTTTT | TRBJ2-2 | TRBV12-3/TRBV12-4 | - | -
CATFRGSSGNTIYF | TGTGCCACGTTCAGGGGGAGCTCTGGAAACACCATATATTTT | TRBJ1-3 | TRBV6-6 | many | TRBD1
CASGQGGRTYNELFF | TGTGCCAGCGGACAGGGAGGGAGGACCTACAATGAGCTGTTCTTC | TRBJ2-1 | TRBV25-1 | - | -
CASNPGRLLSGWDIQYF | TGTGCCAGCAACCCAGGCAGGCTACTAAGCGGGTGGGACATACAGTACTTC | TRBJ2-4 | TRBV11-2 | - | -
CASSLRLTSKNIQYF | TGTGCCAGCAGCTTAAGGTTGACAAGCAAAAACATCCAGTACTTC | TRBJ2-4 | TRBV11-2 | once | -
CSVRSDGTANIEAFF | TGTAGCGTAAGATCAGACGGGACAGCGAACATTGAAGCTTTCTTT | TRBJ1-1 | TRBV29-1 | - | TRBD1
CASSANLARDFIEHYF | TGCGCCAGCAGCGCTAATCTAGCGCGGGATTTCATCGAGCACTATTTC | TRBJ2-7 | TRBV10-1 | once | -
CASSPGQGNEKLFF | TGCGCCAGCAGCCCCGGACAGGGGAATGAAAAACTGTTTTTT | TRBJ1-4 | TRBV5-1 | many | TRBD1
CTSSATDRPLNQPQHF | TGCACCAGCAGCGCGACTGACAGGCCCCTCAATCAGCCCCAGCATTTT | TRBJ1-5 | TRBV4-1 | - | -
CASTPSGGGGLFGYTF | TGTGCCAGCACCCCAAGCGGGGGTGGAGGCTTGTTTGGCTACACCTTC | TRBJ1-2 | TRBV12-3/TRBV12-4 | many | -
CASSSGGGHNQPQHF | TGCGCCAGCAGTTCCGGCGGGGGTCACAATCAACCCCAGCATTTT | TRBJ1-5 | TRBV5-1 | - | -
CVTRALDSYNEQFF | TGTGTCACCAGAGCGCTGGACTCCTACAATGAGCAGTTCTTC | TRBJ2-1 | TRBV6-1 | once | -
CASSPGAGALETQYF | TGTGCCAGCAGCCCCGGCGCGGGGGCTTTGGAGACCCAGTACTTC | TRBJ2-5 | TRBV6-1 | - | -
CVNSTRDFYTEAFF | TGTGTCAACAGTACCCGGGACTTCTACACTGAAGCTTTCTTT | TRBJ1-1 | TRBV6-5 | - | -
CASGPPQGPTGELFF | TGTGCCAGCGGCCCTCCGCAAGGACCTACCGGGGAACTGTTTTTT | TRBJ2-2 | TRBV11-2 | few | -
CASSGPNRATQYF | TGTGCCAGCAGTGGCCCAAACAGGGCTACGCAGTATTTT | TRBJ2-3 | TRBV6-1 | - | -
CASLGLMVAGGKDTQYF | TGTGCCAGCTTAGGGCTCATGGTAGCGGGAGGAAAAGACACGCAGTATTTT | TRBJ2-3 | TRBV4-2 | - | TRBD2
CASSYQKTGTYSERLF | TGTGCCAGCAGTTACCAAAAGACAGGGACCTACAGTGAGCGGTTATTC | TRBJ2-1 | TRBV6-5 | - | TRBD1
CVSIDTSSRELFF | TGTGTCAGCATTGATACGTCGTCGCGGGAGCTGTTTTTT | TRBJ2-2 | TRBV6-4 | - | -
CASNLGRLAGNIGELFF | TGTGCCAGCAATTTAGGCAGGCTAGCGGGAAACATCGGGGAGCTGTTTTTT | TRBJ2-2 | TRBV11-3 | - | TRBD2
CANSLMEVDEAFF | TGTGCCAACAGCTTAATGGAAGTCGATGAAGCTTTCTTT | TRBJ1-1 | TRBV7-9 | - | -
CSVHREGYTF | TGCAGTGTTCATAGAGAGGGCTACACCTTC | TRBJ1-2 | TRBV29-1 | - | -
CASSQGQTNTEAFF | TGTGCCAGCAGCCAGGGACAAACGAACACTGAAGCTTTCTTT | TRBJ1-1 | TRBV6-1 | many | -